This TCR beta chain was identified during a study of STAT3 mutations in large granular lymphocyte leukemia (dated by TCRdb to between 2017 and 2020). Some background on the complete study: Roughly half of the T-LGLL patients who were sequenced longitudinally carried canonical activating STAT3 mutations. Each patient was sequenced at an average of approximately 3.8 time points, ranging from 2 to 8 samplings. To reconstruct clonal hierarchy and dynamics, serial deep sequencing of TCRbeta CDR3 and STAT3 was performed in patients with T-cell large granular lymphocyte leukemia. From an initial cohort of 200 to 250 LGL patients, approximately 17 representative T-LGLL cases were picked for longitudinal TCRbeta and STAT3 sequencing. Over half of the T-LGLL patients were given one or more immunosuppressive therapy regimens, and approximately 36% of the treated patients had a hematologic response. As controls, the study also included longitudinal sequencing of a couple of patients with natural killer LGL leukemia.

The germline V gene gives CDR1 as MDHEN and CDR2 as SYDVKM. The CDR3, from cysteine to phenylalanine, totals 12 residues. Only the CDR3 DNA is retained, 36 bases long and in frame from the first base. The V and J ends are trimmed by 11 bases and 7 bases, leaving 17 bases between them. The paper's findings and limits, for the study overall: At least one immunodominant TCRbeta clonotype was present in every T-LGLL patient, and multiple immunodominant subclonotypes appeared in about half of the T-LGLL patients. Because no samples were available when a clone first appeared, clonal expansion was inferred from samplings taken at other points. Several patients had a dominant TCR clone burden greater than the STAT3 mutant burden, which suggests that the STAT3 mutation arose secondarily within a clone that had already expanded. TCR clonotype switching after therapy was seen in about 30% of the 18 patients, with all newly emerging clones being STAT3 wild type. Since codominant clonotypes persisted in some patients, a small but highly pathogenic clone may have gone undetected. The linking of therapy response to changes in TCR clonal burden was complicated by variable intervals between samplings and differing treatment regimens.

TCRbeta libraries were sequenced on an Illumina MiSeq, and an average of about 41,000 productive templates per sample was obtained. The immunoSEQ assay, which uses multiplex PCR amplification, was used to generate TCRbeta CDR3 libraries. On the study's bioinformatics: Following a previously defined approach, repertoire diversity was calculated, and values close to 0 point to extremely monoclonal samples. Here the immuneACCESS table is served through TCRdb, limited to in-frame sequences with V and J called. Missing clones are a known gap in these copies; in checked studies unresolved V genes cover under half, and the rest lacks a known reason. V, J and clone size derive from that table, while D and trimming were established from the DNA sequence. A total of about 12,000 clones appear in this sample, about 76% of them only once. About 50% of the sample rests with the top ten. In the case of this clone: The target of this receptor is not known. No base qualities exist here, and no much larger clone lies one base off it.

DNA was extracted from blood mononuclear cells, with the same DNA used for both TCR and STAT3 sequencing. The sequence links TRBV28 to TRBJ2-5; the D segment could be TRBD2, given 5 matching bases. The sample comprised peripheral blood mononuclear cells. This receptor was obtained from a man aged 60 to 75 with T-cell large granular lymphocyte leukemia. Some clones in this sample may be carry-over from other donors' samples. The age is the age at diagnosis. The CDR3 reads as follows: CASQVPGGTQYF. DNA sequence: TGTGCCTCCCAAGTGCCCGGAGGGACCCAGTACTTC. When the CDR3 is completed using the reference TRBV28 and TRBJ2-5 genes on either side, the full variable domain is DVKVTQSSRYLVKRTGEKVFLECVQDMDHENMFWYRQDPGLGLRLIYFSYDVKMKEKGDIPEGYSVSREKKERFSLILESASTNQTSMYLCASQVPGGTQYFGPGTRLLVL.